This T cell receptor (beta chain) was identified in a study of cytomegalovirus exposure and HLA in healthy donors. This clone was detected a few times. The PCR contained 60 Vbeta and 13 Jbeta primers. The data were produced by immunoSEQ multiplex PCR, yet TCRdb's version contains in-frame clones alone and is incomplete. This sample has around 150,000 clones; about 85% occur once, and the top ten carry around 5.8%. Material: PBMCs. The origin of this receptor is a male donor in good health and CMV-seropositive.

CDR3 nucleotides: TGTGCCAGCAGTTCGGGACGGCTAGCGGATCAGCCCCAGCATTTT. It specifies CASSSGRLADQPQHF. V is TRBV6-5 and J is TRBJ1-5; D is possibly TRBD1 (5 bases). The V gene's germline CDR1 is MNHEY and CDR2 SVGAGI. The CDR3 contains 15 residues. Trimming pared 4 bases from V and 5 bases from J, leaving 15 bases between.